Following are 4 T cell receptor beta chains from one sample sequenced in a study of PD-L1 blockade in urothelial cancer. Produced via immunoSEQ multiplex PCR; TCRdb's table is partial and in-frame only. Here the sample spans about 19,000 clones, 80% to 90% being singletons. The sample in question was PBMCs, obtained around atezolizumab (anti-PD-L1) treatment. All receptors derive from a man aged 50 or older with urothelial cancer.

The chain uses TRBV30 and TRBJ2-3; D gene unclear. This CDR3 region has 16 residues. The V end lost 3 bases, the J end lost 0 bases, and 16 bases lay between the germline ends. CDR1 and CDR2 (germline): GTSNPN, SVGIG (reference sequence). The CDR3 protein is CAWSPFGSPSTDTQYF. CDR3 DNA sequence: TGTGCCTGGAGCCCCTTTGGCAGTCCTAGCACAGATACGCAGTATTTT.

The V call is TRBV7-2, the J call TRBJ2-7; 11 bases map to TRBD2. The ends lost 6 bases at V and 2 bases at J; junction bases unmatched: 6. This CDR3 has 15 amino acids. Germline values: CDR1 SGHTA, CDR2 FQGNSA. The DNA for the CDR3 is TGTGCCAGCAGACCTAGCGGGAGGCCCACCTACGAGCAGTACTTC. Its translation: CASRPSGRPTYEQYF. Supplemented by reference TRBV7-2 and TRBJ2-7, the full variable domain reads GAGVSQSPSNKVTEKGKDVELRCDPISGHTALYWYRQSLGQGLEFLIYFQGNSAPDKSGLPSDRFSAERTGGSVSTLTIQRTQQEDSAVYLCASRPSGRPTYEQYFGPGTRLTVT.

This chain uses TRBV7-6 with TRBJ1-1; D is unclear. This CDR3 spans 13 amino acids. With 2 bases removed from V and 1 base from J, the gap between germline ends came to 5 bases. The germline V gene encodes CDR1 SGHVS and CDR2 FNYEAQ. CDR3 sequence reads: CASSLSGNTEAFF. Written as DNA, the CDR3 is TGTGCCAGCAGCTTATCAGGGAACACTGAAGCTTTCTTT.

The rearrangement links TRBV19 to TRBJ1-4, with a possible D match to TRBD1 (5 bases). From germline, CDR1 is LNHDA and CDR2 SQIVND (reference sequence). The CDR3 sequence is 14 residues long. The V gene lost 4 bases and the J gene lost 0 bases, with 6 bases spanning the gap. CDR3 amino acids: CASSKTATNEKLFF. In nucleotides, the CDR3 is TGTGCCAGTAGTAAGACAGCAACTAATGAAAAACTGTTTTTT.